These 29 T cell receptor beta chains share one sample of origin, sequenced in a study of CD8 T cells in ankylosing spondylitis. MiXCR, applied by TCRdb to the 5' RACE reads, yields one record per CDR3 protein. The sample carries about 160,000 distinct CDR3 sequences, just over 9.5% recorded once. The specimen sequenced was blood, either unsorted or a sorted T cell fraction (not recorded which). The receptors here all came from a female donor with ankylosing spondylitis or in good health (not recorded which).

This clonotype has just a few counts. This may stem from a read error, because a much larger clone lies one nucleotide away. V and J are TRBV7-9 and TRBJ2-7; D may match TRBD1 or TRBD2 (6 bases each). The assigned J gene may be wrong: the sequence end matches TRBJ2-1 better. The V gene's germline CDR1 is SEHNR and CDR2 FQNEAQ (reference sequence). This CDR3 has 14 residues. CDR3 loop: CASSAGHTTHEQFF. The CDR3 nucleotides read TGTGCCAGCAGCGCGGGACATACTACCCACGAGCAGTTCTTC.

This clonotype was seen a handful of times. This chain uses TRBV28 with TRBJ2-1; 7 bases are shared with TRBD2. Germline trimming cut 7 bases from V and 0 bases from J; bases unmatched to any gene: 12. Per germline, CDR1 MDHEN and CDR2 SYDVKM. CDR3 length equals 17 residues. CDR3 sequence reads: CASILLLAPASYNEQFF. The DNA of the CDR3 is TGTGCCAGCATCCTCTTACTAGCGCCCGCCTCCTACAATGAGCAGTTCTTC.

There are many counts of this clonotype. The rearrangement links TRBV20-1 to TRBJ2-1; no firm D call. The CDR3 has 13 amino acids. Between the trimmed V and J ends, which lost 1 base and 8 bases, there was a span of 12 bases. CDR1 and CDR2 from the germline V gene are DFQATT and SNEGSKA (reference sequence). The CDR3 DNA follows: TGCAGTGCTAGAGTTGCCCCGATCTATGAGCAGTTCTTC. It translates to CSARVAPIYEQFF.

At least ten counts were recorded for this clonotype. This chain connects TRBV10-3 to TRBJ2-1; perhaps D is TRBD1 or TRBD2 (8 bases each). The CDR3 consists of 16 residues. With 6 bases removed from V and 5 bases from J, the gap between germline ends came to 20 bases. The germline CDR1 and CDR2 sequences are ENHRY and SYGVKD. Here the CDR3 reads CAISHPGGTGNNEQFF. The CDR3 DNA is TGTGCCATCAGCCATCCGGGGGGGACAGGAAACAATGAGCAGTTCTTC.

Only a few counts were recorded for this clonotype. The gene calls are TRBV3-1 and TRBJ2-7; maybe TRBD2 (6 bases). CDR1 and CDR2 from the germline V gene are LGHDT and YNNKEL (reference sequence). The CDR3 is made up of 16 amino acids. With 4 bases removed from V and 0 bases from J, the gap between germline ends came to 16 bases. In nucleotides, the CDR3 is TGTGCCAGCAGCCGGCCGACTAGTCTTTCCTCCTACGAGCAGTACTTC. As protein: CASSRPTSLSSYEQYF.

This clonotype was recorded at least ten times. This rearrangement joins TRBV4-3 to TRBJ2-7, with D perhaps TRBD1 (6 bases). The CDR3 runs to 13 residues. Trimming cost V 0 bases and J 5 bases, with 8 bases left between them. Germline CDR1 and CDR2: LGHNA and YSLEER. The CDR3 protein is CASSQDSGDEQYF. The CDR3 coding sequence is TGCGCCAGCAGCCAAGATTCAGGGGACGAGCAGTACTTC.

This clonotype appeared a few times. The chain joins TRBV4-1 to TRBJ2-1; weak D call: TRBD2 (6 bases). The CDR3 contains 18 residues. Per the germline V gene, CDR1 is MGHRA and CDR2 is YSYEKL. Trimming shortened V by 0 bases and J by 0 bases, and 15 bases separated the two germline ends. The CDR3 protein is CASSQDLGGMGSYNEQFF. CDR3 nucleotides: TGCGCCAGCAGCCAAGATCTGGGCGGGATGGGCTCCTACAATGAGCAGTTCTTC.

The chain couples TRBV20-1 to TRBJ2-1; D might be TRBD2 (5 bases). Trimming stripped 5 bases from V and 0 bases from J, with 17 bases between. The germline V gene encodes CDR1 DFQATT and CDR2 SNEGSKA (reference sequence). The CDR3 loop spans 16 amino acids. CDR3 DNA sequence: TGCAGTGCTGGGCCTAGAGAGCGGACCTCCTACAATGAGCAGTTCTTC. Translating gives CSAGPRERTSYNEQFF.

The sample holds a few counts of this clonotype. The J gene is TRBJ2-5, the V gene TRBV27, with 8 bases fitting TRBD2. CDR1 is MNHEY and CDR2 is SMNVEV in the germline V gene (reference sequence). The V segment lost 2 bases and the J segment 5 bases; nucleotides outside the gene matches: 13. This CDR3 has 17 amino acids. This CDR3 reads CASSLRGTPRGGETQYF. As DNA, the CDR3 is TGTGCCAGCAGTTTAAGAGGGACTCCACGGGGGGGGGAGACCCAGTACTTC.

The genes are TRBV5-1 and TRBJ2-3, with TRBD1 as a possible D gene (6 bases). Germline-derived CDR1 and CDR2 are SGHRS and YFSETQ. V shed 2 bases and J shed 6 bases, with 10 bases lying between them. This CDR3 contains 13 residues. CDR3 nucleotides: TGCGCCAGCAGCTTATACAGGGAGGATACGCAGTATTTT. It is translated as CASSLYREDTQYF.

At least ten counts were recorded for this clonotype. The chain employs TRBV7-2 and TRBJ2-2; no clear D gene. The germline gives CDR1 SGHTA, CDR2 FQGNSA. The CDR3 is 15 amino acids. The V end was cut by 3 bases, the J end by 1 base, with 9 bases between. CDR3: CASSLVPLNTGELFF. The CDR3 DNA follows: TGTGCCAGCAGCTTGGTACCGCTGAACACCGGGGAGCTGTTTTTT.

This clonotype was counted at least ten times. The rearrangement joins TRBV27 to TRBJ2-7; D unclear. The CDR3 loop spans 12 amino acids. The V end was cut by 4 bases, the J end by 5 bases, with 9 bases between. Germline V gives CDR1 MNHEY, CDR2 SMNVEV (reference sequence). The CDR3 protein is CASSSPANEQYF. Written as DNA, the CDR3 is TGTGCCAGCAGTTCCCCAGCTAACGAGCAGTACTTC.

This clonotype came up many times. The chain couples TRBV12-3 or TRBV12-4 to TRBJ1-4, with TRBD1 matching 7 bases. Trimming removed 5 bases from V and 7 bases from J; junction bases left unmatched: 4. The CDR3 covers 13 residues. In nucleotides, the CDR3 is TGTGCCAGCAGTAAATACAGGGGTGAAAAACTGTTTTTT. Translating gives CASSKYRGEKLFF.

This clonotype was observed a few times. The chain links TRBV19 to TRBJ2-7; no firm D call. The CDR3 has 15 amino acids. Germline V gives CDR1 LNHDA, CDR2 SQIVND (reference sequence). V lost 2 bases and J 0 bases, leaving 11 bases between the germline ends. This CDR3 reads CASSIKDGPSYEQYF. CDR3 DNA: TGTGCCAGTAGTATAAAGGACGGGCCCTCCTACGAGCAGTACTTC.

This clonotype showed up many times. The V gene is TRBV4-3, the J gene TRBJ2-7; 9 nucleotides agree with TRBD2. Losses at the gene ends were 1 base for V and 3 bases for J; bases not matched to a gene: 4. The germline gives CDR1 LGHNA, CDR2 YSLEER. The CDR3 is 15 amino acids. The CDR3 protein is CASSQGLADNYEQYF. CDR3 in DNA: TGCGCCAGCAGCCAAGGACTAGCGGACAACTACGAGCAGTACTTC.

This clonotype was picked up a small number of times. The genes are TRBV24-1 and TRBJ1-2, with 7 positions matching TRBD1. CDR3 length: 12 amino acids. Germline values: CDR1 KGHDR, CDR2 SFDVKD. V dropped 5 bases and J dropped 6; count of bases not matched to a gene: 2. The CDR3 loop is CATSARGNGYTF. The CDR3, as DNA: TGTGCCACCAGTGCCAGGGGGAATGGCTACACCTTC.

The genes are TRBV4-1 and TRBJ2-5, with 7 bases identical to TRBD2. The CDR3 sequence is 16 residues long. With V trimmed by 0 bases and J by 7 bases, 11 bases remained unmatched. Germline lookup yields CDR1 MGHRA and CDR2 YSYEKL. DNA of the CDR3: TGCGCCAGCAGCCAAGACGCGGTAGCGGGTTGGGGGACCCAGTACTTC. It encodes CASSQDAVAGWGTQYF.

The genes are TRBV7-9 and TRBJ2-5; D is unclear. V gave up 10 bases and J gave up 6 bases, with 18 bases separating them. The CDR3 sequence is 13 residues long. Germline values: CDR1 SEHNR, CDR2 FQNEAQ (reference sequence). CDR3 nucleotides: TGTGCCATCGGCCCCGGGCTCACCCAGACCCAGTACTTC. It encodes CAIGPGLTQTQYF.

The chain joins TRBV19 to TRBJ1-1; no definite D call. This CDR3 has 12 residues. Trimming left V 5 bases short and J 11 bases short, with 15 bases between. The germline CDR1 and CDR2 sequences are LNHDA and SQIVND (reference sequence). The CDR3 is CASSPQGVRAFF. Here the CDR3 DNA reads TGTGCCAGTAGTCCCCAAGGCGTCCGGGCTTTCTTT.

This clonotype was seen at least ten times. This sequence joins TRBV12-3 or TRBV12-4 and TRBJ1-1; D possibly corresponds to TRBD1 (5 bases). Trimming stripped 3 bases from V and 0 bases from J, with 11 bases between. The CDR3 covers 15 residues. The CDR3 loop is CASSLIQGMNTEAFF. The CDR3 nucleotides are TGTGCCAGCAGTTTGATCCAGGGAATGAACACTGAAGCTTTCTTT.

This clonotype was found a few times. The gene calls are TRBV15 and TRBJ2-7; D gene unclear. The CDR3 consists of 15 residues. Germline CDR1 LNHNV, CDR2 YYDKDF (reference sequence). V lost 2 bases to trimming and J lost 0 bases, with 11 bases between them. This CDR3 is CATSRRAASSYEQYF. The CDR3 coding sequence is TGTGCCACCAGCAGACGGGCCGCTAGCTCCTACGAGCAGTACTTC.

This clonotype was seen many times. This chain joins TRBV15 and TRBJ1-1, with unresolved D. The germline gives CDR1 LNHNV, CDR2 YYDKDF (reference sequence). The V end lost 10 bases, the J end lost 0 bases, and 9 bases lay between the germline ends. There are 12 residues in the CDR3. The CDR3 region has the DNA TGTGCCAGTTCCTATATGAACACTGAAGCTTTCTTT. Amino acid sequence: CASSYMNTEAFF.

V gene TRBV10-3 combines with J gene TRBJ2-7, with D perhaps TRBD1 (5 bases). Looked up from germline, CDR1 is ENHRY and CDR2 is SYGVKD. This CDR3 comprises 12 residues. Trimming pared 5 bases from V and 3 bases from J, leaving 8 bases between. The CDR3 reads CAISRGGYEQYF. CDR3 in DNA: TGTGCCATCAGTAGGGGCGGCTACGAGCAGTACTTC.

This clonotype was seen many times. This chain connects TRBV7-6 to TRBJ2-1; possibly TRBD1 for D (6 bases). The germline gives CDR1 SGHVS, CDR2 FNYEAQ. The CDR3 is 14 residues long. Trimming cost V 0 bases and J 4 bases, with 7 bases left between them. This CDR3 reads CASSLAGTYNEQFF. In DNA, the CDR3 is TGTGCCAGCAGCTTAGCGGGGACATACAATGAGCAGTTCTTC. Full variable domain (rest looked up from reference TRBV7-6 and TRBJ2-1): GAGVSQSPRYKVTKRGQDVALRCDPISGHVSLYWYRQALGQGPEFLTYFNYEAQQDKSGLPNDRFSAERPEGSISTLTIQRTEQRDSAMYRCASSLAGTYNEQFFGPGTRLTVL.

V usage is TRBV20-1 and J usage is TRBJ2-1; D call uncertain. This CDR3 is built from 16 residues. Trimming took off 0 bases at V and 6 bases at J, with 18 bases between the two ends. Germline CDR1 is DFQATT and CDR2 is SNEGSKA (reference sequence). The CDR3 DNA is TGCAGTGCTAGAGACCCCAACGGAGCAAGGTTCAATGAGCAGTTCTTC. Translation gives CSARDPNGARFNEQFF.

The V call is TRBV7-9, the J call TRBJ2-7; 8 bases match TRBD1. The CDR3 is 15 residues long. V was pared by 1 base and J by 6 bases, with 8 bases of the junction left unmatched. Per the germline V gene, CDR1 is SEHNR and CDR2 is FQNEAQ (reference sequence). The CDR3 loop is CASSLGSPRGREQYF. CDR3 DNA: TGTGCCAGCAGCTTAGGGTCCCCCAGGGGGCGCGAGCAGTACTTC.

This chain joins TRBV7-8 and TRBJ2-7, with D tentatively TRBD1 (6 bases). The germline V gene has CDR1 SGHVS and CDR2 FQNEAQ. CDR3 length: 15 amino acids. The V end lost 3 bases, the J end lost 2 bases, and 14 bases lay between the germline ends. CDR3 sequence reads: CASSFLTGSTYEQYF. In nucleotides, the CDR3 is TGTGCCAGCAGCTTCCTGACAGGCTCTACCTACGAGCAGTACTTC.

The chain joins TRBV19 to TRBJ2-3; no firm D call. CDR3 length equals 14 residues. Trimming shortened V by 3 bases and J by 2 bases, and 9 bases separated the two germline ends. Per the germline V gene, CDR1 is LNHDA and CDR2 is SQIVND (reference sequence). CDR3 sequence (DNA): TGTGCCAGTAGTATCTCCTACCCCACAGATACGCAGTATTTT. It specifies CASSISYPTDTQYF.

The gene calls are TRBV6-1 and TRBJ1-1; no clear D gene. Germline assignment: CDR1 MNHNS and CDR2 SASEGT. Trimming shortened V by 5 bases and J by 3 bases, and 16 bases separated the two germline ends. This CDR3 is 15 amino acids long. DNA for the CDR3: TGTGCCAGCAGTCCTAGAAGACATCAGTACACTGAAGCTTTCTTT. Its protein is CASSPRRHQYTEAFF.